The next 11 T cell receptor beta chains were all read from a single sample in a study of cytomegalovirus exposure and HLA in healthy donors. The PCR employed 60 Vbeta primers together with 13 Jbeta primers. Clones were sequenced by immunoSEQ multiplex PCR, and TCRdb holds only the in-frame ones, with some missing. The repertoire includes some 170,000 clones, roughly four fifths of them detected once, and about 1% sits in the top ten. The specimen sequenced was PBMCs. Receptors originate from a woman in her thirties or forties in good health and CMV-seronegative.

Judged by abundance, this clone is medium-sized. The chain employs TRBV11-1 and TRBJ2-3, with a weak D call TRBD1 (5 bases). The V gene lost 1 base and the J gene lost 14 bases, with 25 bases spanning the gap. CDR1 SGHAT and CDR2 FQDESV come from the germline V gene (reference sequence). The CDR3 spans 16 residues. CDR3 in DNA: TGTGCCAGCAGCTTAGAAGGGGATGGCCCCATCACCCGCAGGTATTTT. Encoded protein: CASSLEGDGPITRRYF.

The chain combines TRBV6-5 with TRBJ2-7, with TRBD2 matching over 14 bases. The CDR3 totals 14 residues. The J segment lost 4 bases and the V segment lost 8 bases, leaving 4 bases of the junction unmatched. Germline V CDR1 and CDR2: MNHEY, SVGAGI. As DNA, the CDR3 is TGTGCCAGCGGCGGGACTAGCGGGAGTTACGAGCAGTACTTC. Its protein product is CASGGTSGSYEQYF.

CDR3 sequence: CASSEYPGQGSGTEAFF. DNA of the CDR3: TGTGCCAGCAGTGAATATCCGGGACAGGGGAGCGGCACTGAAGCTTTCTTT. The chain links TRBV25-1 to TRBJ1-1; 10 positions agree with TRBD1. Per germline, CDR1 MGHDK and CDR2 SYGVNS. The CDR3 has 17 residues. V lost 0 bases, J lost 4 bases, and 8 bases stayed unmatched.

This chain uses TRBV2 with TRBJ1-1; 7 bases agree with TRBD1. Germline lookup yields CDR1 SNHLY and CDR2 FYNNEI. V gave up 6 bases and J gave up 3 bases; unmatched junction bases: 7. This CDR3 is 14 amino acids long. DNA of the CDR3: TGTGCCAGCAGGGGGGACAGTTTTTACACTGAAGCTTTCTTT. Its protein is CASRGDSFYTEAFF.

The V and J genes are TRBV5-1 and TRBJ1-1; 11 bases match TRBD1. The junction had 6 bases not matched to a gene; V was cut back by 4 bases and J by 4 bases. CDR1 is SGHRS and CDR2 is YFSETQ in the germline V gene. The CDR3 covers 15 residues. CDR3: CASSPSGTGGTEAFF. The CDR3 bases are TGCGCCAGCAGCCCGTCCGGGACAGGGGGCACTGAAGCTTTCTTT.

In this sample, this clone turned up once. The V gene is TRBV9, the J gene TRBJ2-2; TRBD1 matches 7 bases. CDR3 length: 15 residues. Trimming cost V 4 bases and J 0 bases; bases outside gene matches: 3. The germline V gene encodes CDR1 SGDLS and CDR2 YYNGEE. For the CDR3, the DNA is TGTGCCAGCAGCAATCAGGGGGCGAACACCGGGGAGCTGTTTTTT. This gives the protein CASSNQGANTGELFF.

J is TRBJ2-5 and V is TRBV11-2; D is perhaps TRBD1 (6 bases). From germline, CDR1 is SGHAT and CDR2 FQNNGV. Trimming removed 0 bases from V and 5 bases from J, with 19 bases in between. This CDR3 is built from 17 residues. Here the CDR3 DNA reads TGTGCCAGCAGCTTAGAAGGCGGACGACAGGTGGGGGAGACCCAGTACTTC. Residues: CASSLEGGRQVGETQYF. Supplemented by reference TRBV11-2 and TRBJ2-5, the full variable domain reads EAGVAQSPRYKIIEKRQSVAFWCNPISGHATLYWYQQILGQGPKLLIQFQNNGVVDDSQLPKDRFSAERLKGVDSTLKIQPAKLEDSAVYLCASSLEGGRQVGETQYFGPGTRLLVL.

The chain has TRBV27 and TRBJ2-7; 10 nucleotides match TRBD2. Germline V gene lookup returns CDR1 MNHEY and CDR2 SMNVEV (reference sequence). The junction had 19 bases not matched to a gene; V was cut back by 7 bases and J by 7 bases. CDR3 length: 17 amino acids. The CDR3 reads CASTFSPRLAGRGEQYF. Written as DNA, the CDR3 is TGTGCCAGCACTTTTTCCCCCAGACTAGCGGGCAGAGGGGAGCAGTACTTC.

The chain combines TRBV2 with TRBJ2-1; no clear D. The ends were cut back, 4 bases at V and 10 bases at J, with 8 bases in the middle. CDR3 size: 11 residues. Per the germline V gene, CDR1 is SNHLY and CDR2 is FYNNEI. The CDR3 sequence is CASSGDFEQFF. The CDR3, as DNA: TGTGCCAGCAGTGGCGACTTCGAGCAGTTCTTC.

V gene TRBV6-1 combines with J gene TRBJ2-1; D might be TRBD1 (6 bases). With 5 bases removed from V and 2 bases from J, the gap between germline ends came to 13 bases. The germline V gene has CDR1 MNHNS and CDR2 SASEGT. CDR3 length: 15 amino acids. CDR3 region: CASSQQQGPYNEQFF. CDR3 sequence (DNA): TGTGCCAGCAGTCAACAACAGGGCCCCTACAATGAGCAGTTCTTC.

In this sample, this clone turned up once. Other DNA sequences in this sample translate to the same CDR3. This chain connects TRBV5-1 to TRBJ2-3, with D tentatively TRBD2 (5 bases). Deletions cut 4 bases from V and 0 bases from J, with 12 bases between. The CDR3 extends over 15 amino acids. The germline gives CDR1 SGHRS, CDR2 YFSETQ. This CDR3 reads CASSPGLGSTDTQYF. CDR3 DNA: TGCGCCAGCAGCCCAGGACTGGGGAGCACAGATACGCAGTATTTT.